Listed below are T cell receptor beta chains from one sample, sequenced in a study of blood T cell repertoires in COVID-19. Some clones are missing from TCRdb's copy, which holds only in-frame ones; the method was immunoSEQ multiplex PCR. The sample holds under 70,000 clones, 85% to 90% seen once. Sequenced material: peripheral blood. These receptor sequences come from a woman aged 55-70 years with COVID-19, enrolled during active disease. Each CDR3 is given without its conserved first and last residue. Each record gives: V gene, D gene, J gene, CDR3 protein. A D gene is named only where the DNA matches it firmly.

V: TRBV15
D: -
J: TRBJ1-1
CDR3: ATSRQMNTEAF

V: TRBV28
D: -
J: TRBJ1-4
CDR3: ASSLGGADGEKLF

V: TRBV5-1
D: -
J: TRBJ2-7
CDR3: ASSLEGIPGEEQY

V: TRBV9
D: -
J: TRBJ2-7
CDR3: ASSVGSQGFYEQY

V: TRBV2
D: -
J: TRBJ1-5
CDR3: ASSALYSNQPQH

V: TRBV3-1/TRBV3-2
D: TRBD2
J: TRBJ2-1
CDR3: ASSKNEGLAGNNEQF

V: TRBV27
D: TRBD2
J: TRBJ2-2
CDR3: ASSLYPRASGTIHTGELF

V: TRBV29-1
D: TRBD2
J: TRBJ2-5
CDR3: SVDTPAGGGETQY

V: TRBV6-5
D: TRBD1
J: TRBJ1-2
CDR3: ASSYLGTGGAGGYT

V: TRBV29-1
D: -
J: TRBJ1-1
CDR3: SVEDAVLTEAF

V: TRBV19
D: TRBD2
J: TRBJ2-5
CDR3: ASTRTSGREETQY

V: TRBV24-1
D: TRBD2
J: TRBJ2-3
CDR3: ATSDGRASDTQY

V: TRBV5-4
D: -
J: TRBJ1-1
CDR3: ASSLVRVPNTEAF

V: TRBV7-8
D: TRBD2
J: TRBJ2-5
CDR3: ASSFTGTRETQY

V: TRBV29-1
D: TRBD2
J: TRBJ2-5
CDR3: SARGLAGDGETQY

V: TRBV25-1
D: -
J: TRBJ2-2
CDR3: ASSEWGQNTGELF

V: TRBV4-1
D: TRBD1
J: TRBJ2-5
CDR3: ASSQGGRGLSGETQY

V: TRBV6-5
D: TRBD1
J: TRBJ1-2
CDR3: ASSTGGYGYT

V: TRBV5-4
D: TRBD2
J: TRBJ2-3
CDR3: ASSYPRAGVEDTQY

V: TRBV29-1
D: TRBD2
J: TRBJ2-7
CDR3: SVRTSASEQY

V: TRBV9
D: -
J: TRBJ1-3
CDR3: ASSVVGGQGNTIY

V: TRBV6-2/TRBV6-3
D: TRBD2
J: TRBJ2-1
CDR3: ASSSNQGRGRANEQF

V: TRBV28
D: -
J: TRBJ2-7
CDR3: ASRFGFYEQY

V: TRBV5-4
D: -
J: TRBJ2-3
CDR3: ASSLVGVGTDTQY

V: TRBV14
D: TRBD1
J: TRBJ1-1
CDR3: ASSQDSLWTGEAF

V: TRBV2
D: TRBD1
J: TRBJ1-5
CDR3: ASRETGGIYQPQH

V: TRBV9
D: TRBD1
J: TRBJ1-3
CDR3: ASSVGPSRGPGNTIY

V: TRBV19
D: TRBD1
J: TRBJ1-5
CDR3: ASSATGRRQPQH

V: TRBV7-3
D: TRBD1
J: TRBJ2-6
CDR3: ASSPRGGTGGSGANVLT

V: TRBV7-6
D: TRBD2
J: TRBJ2-1
CDR3: ASSLLIAGAGRYNEQF

V: TRBV4-1
D: -
J: TRBJ2-2
CDR3: ASSQGQATVGELF

V: TRBV5-1
D: TRBD2
J: TRBJ2-1
CDR3: ASSITSGNYNEQF

V: TRBV4-1
D: -
J: TRBJ1-5
CDR3: ASSLQGLSNQPQH

V: TRBV3-1/TRBV3-2
D: TRBD2
J: TRBJ2-5
CDR3: ASSTRLAGGHRETQY

V: TRBV4-1
D: TRBD1
J: TRBJ1-2
CDR3: ASRPGGSLGGYT

V: TRBV7-9
D: TRBD2
J: TRBJ2-5
CDR3: ASSDPGLAGGGETQY

V: TRBV27
D: -
J: TRBJ2-7
CDR3: ASSPRRGPRLYEQY

V: TRBV3-1/TRBV3-2
D: TRBD2
J: TRBJ2-2
CDR3: ASSHGGGDTGELF

V: TRBV29-1
D: TRBD1
J: TRBJ1-2
CDR3: SDSTGFDGYT

V: TRBV11-2
D: -
J: TRBJ1-3
CDR3: ASSRYSNTIY

V: TRBV11-2
D: TRBD1
J: TRBJ2-7
CDR3: ASSVTGTVIHEQY

V: TRBV6-4
D: TRBD1
J: TRBJ1-1
CDR3: ASSRQGGGTEAF

V: TRBV9
D: TRBD2
J: TRBJ2-1
CDR3: ASSVDHRGLAGGIFINEQF

V: TRBV30
D: TRBD2
J: TRBJ2-7
CDR3: AWSASGLAPEQY

V: TRBV7-8
D: -
J: TRBJ1-1
CDR3: ASGGGGGRSTEAF

V: TRBV5-1
D: TRBD2
J: TRBJ2-2
CDR3: ASSFGLAGMGGELF